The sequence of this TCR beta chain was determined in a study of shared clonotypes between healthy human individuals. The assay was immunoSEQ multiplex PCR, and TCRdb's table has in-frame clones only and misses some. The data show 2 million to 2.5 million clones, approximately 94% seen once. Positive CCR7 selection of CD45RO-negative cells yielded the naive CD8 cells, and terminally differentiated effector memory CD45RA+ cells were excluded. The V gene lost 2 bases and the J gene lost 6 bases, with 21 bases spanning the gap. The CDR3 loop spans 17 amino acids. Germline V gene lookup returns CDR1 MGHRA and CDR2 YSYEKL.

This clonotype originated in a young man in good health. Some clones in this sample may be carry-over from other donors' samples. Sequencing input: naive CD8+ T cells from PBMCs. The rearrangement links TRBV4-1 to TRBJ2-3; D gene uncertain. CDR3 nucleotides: TGCGCCAGCAGCCAAAATAGACTCAAATCGCTCCTGGATACGCAGTATTTT. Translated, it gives CASSQNRLKSLLDTQYF.